This T cell receptor (beta chain) was retrieved from a study of patients and donors after allogeneic stem cell transplantation. The CDR3 has 13 amino acids. Germline CDR1 SGHVS, CDR2 FQNEAQ. V shed 4 bases and J 6 bases; nucleotides not matched to a gene: 5. This clonotype showed up just a few times. Using its own MiXCR run on the RT-PCR reads, TCRdb lists one record per CDR3 protein. In the table there are 410,000 or so distinct CDR3 sequences, under 20% of which are singletons. Source material: blood, either unsorted or a sorted T cell fraction (not recorded which). V and J are TRBV7-8 and TRBJ1-2; 7 bases align to TRBD1. This TCR came from a human donor who was either an allogeneic HSCT recipient or a stem cell or donor lymphocyte infusion donor (not recorded which). It is not recorded whose cells these are; they may come from a transplant donor. The CDR3 nucleotides are TGTGCCAGCAGCTCCGAGACAGGGAATGGCTACACCTTC. Its protein product is CASSSETGNGYTF.